The TCR beta chain described here comes from a study of blood T cell repertoires in COVID-19. At the level of the study: Collection of acute and convalescent COVID-19 samples took place in the United States, Italy and Spain. T cells, B-cell-depleted T cells, or PBMCs supplied cDNA or gDNA.

Original analysis: Nucleated cell number was recorded as an estimate derived from reference gene primer amplification. Produced via immunoSEQ multiplex PCR; TCRdb's table is partial and in-frame only. V and J calls and clone size come straight from that table; D and trimming were deduced from the DNA. The profile covers about 38,000 clones, with around 85% appearing a single time and 4% to 6% taken by the ten largest. In germline, CDR1 is MDHEN, CDR2 SYDVKM. V lost 4 bases and J lost 2, with 15 bases in between. The CDR3 contains 15 residues. This clone is medium-sized in the sample. The chain uses TRBV28 and TRBJ2-7; weak D call: TRBD1 (5 bases). The sequenced material came from peripheral blood. The clonotype originates from a middle-aged man with active COVID-19. The CDR3 nucleotides are TGTGCCAGCAGTTCCAGGGATCTGTACCCCTACGAGCAGTACTTC. Translation: CASSSRDLYPYEQYF.